The next 32 T cell receptor beta chains were all read from a single sample in a study of beta chain features in type 1 diabetes. Study-wide results and limits: TCRB CDR3 length was moderately but significantly reduced in all four CD4+ subsets of Type 1 diabetes patients.

Sequencing targeted expressed TCRB transcripts, as all isolated RNA had been reverse transcribed. TCRdb keeps only in-frame clones here, not all; method: immunoSEQ multiplex PCR. The sample contains over 200,000 clones, roughly a tenth of which appear only once. The antigens of these receptors remain unknown. Sequencing was carried out using naive CD4+ T cells from blood. These receptor sequences come from a man between 25 and 39 years old with type 1 diabetes.

The chain is built from TRBV4-2 and TRBJ1-1; D might be TRBD1 (5 bases). Germline V lookup: CDR1 LGHNA, CDR2 YNFKEQ. V lost 4 bases and J 8 bases, leaving 17 bases between the germline ends. The CDR3 totals 14 residues. This CDR3 reads CASSPQTGVGEAFF. The CDR3, as DNA: TGTGCCAGCAGCCCACAAACGGGGGTTGGAGAAGCTTTCTTT.

This clone was seen only a few times. The same CDR3 arises from other DNA sequences in this sample as well. The chain links TRBV29-1 to TRBJ1-5, with D perhaps TRBD1 (6 bases). The germline CDR1 and CDR2 sequences are SQVTM and ANQGSEA. V gave up 6 bases and J gave up 2 bases, with 8 bases separating them. The CDR3 is 12 amino acids. This CDR3 is CSVGGGNQPQHF. DNA of the CDR3: TGCAGCGTAGGGGGGGGCAATCAGCCCCAGCATTTT.

This clone was seen a few times. The genes are TRBV1 and TRBJ1-5; the table assigns TRBD1, which was not confirmed against the DNA. TRBV1 is assigned pseudogene status. This CDR3 comprises 15 residues. CDR3 in amino acids: CTSSRRVSGNQPQHF. The DNA of the CDR3 is TGCACCAGCAGCCGCAGGGTGAGCGGCAATCAGCCCCAGCATTTT.

This clone has just a few counts. This sample also contains other DNA sequences that code for the same CDR3. The CDR3: CASSEDSNYGYTF. In DNA form, the CDR3 reads TGCGCCAGCAGCGAAGACAGTAACTATGGCTACACCTTC. The chain recombines TRBV5-1 with TRBJ1-2; tentatively, D is TRBD1 (5 bases). V gave up 4 bases and J gave up 1 base, with 8 bases separating them. Germline assignment: CDR1 SGHRS and CDR2 YFSETQ. The CDR3 has 13 amino acids. Supplemented by reference TRBV5-1 and TRBJ1-2, the full variable domain reads KAGVTQTPRYLIKTRGQQVTLSCSPISGHRSVSWYQQTPGQGLQFLFEYFSETQRNKGNFPGRFSGRQFSNSRSEMNVSTLELGDSALYLCASSEDSNYGYTFGSGTRLTVV.

There are a few counts of this clone. The chain has TRBV9 and TRBJ2-3, with 11 nucleotides matching TRBD2. J gave up 0 bases and V 0 bases, and 9 bases lay outside the gene matches. This CDR3 comprises 19 residues. The germline gives CDR1 SGDLS, CDR2 YYNGEE. The CDR3 sequence: CASSVATSASGGSTDTQYF. In nucleotides, the CDR3 is TGTGCCAGCAGCGTAGCTACTTCGGCTAGCGGGGGGAGCACAGATACGCAGTATTTT.

This clone was seen only a few times. The gene calls are TRBV12-5 and TRBJ2-1; the match to TRBD1 covers 7 bases. The CDR3 sequence is 17 residues long. V gave up 0 bases and J gave up 4 bases; unmatched junction bases: 9. Per the germline V gene, CDR1 is LGHNT and CDR2 is FRNRAP. The CDR3 region has the DNA TGTGCTAGTGGTTTGGTAATATCGGGACAGAAATACAATGAGCAGTTCTTC. It translates to CASGLVISGQKYNEQFF.

V is TRBV9 and J is TRBJ1-6; D is unclear. The germline V and J ends were trimmed by 3 bases and 5 bases, with 15 bases remaining between them. CDR3 length: 16 residues. Germline V gene data show CDR1 as SGDLS and CDR2 as YYNGEE. This CDR3 reads CASSAQSGFNNSPLHF. Written as DNA, the CDR3 is TGTGCCAGCAGCGCCCAATCGGGATTCAATAATTCACCCCTCCACTTT. The full variable domain, in which reference TRBV9 and TRBJ1-6 provide the parts outside the CDR3, is DSGVTQTPKHLITATGQRVTLRCSPRSGDLSVYWYQQSLDQGLQFLIQYYNGEERAKGNILERFSAQQFPDLHSELNLSSLELGDSALYFCASSAQSGFNNSPLHFGNGTRLTVT.

This clone occurred a few times. The V and J genes are TRBV2 and TRBJ2-1, with D unresolved. The V gene lost 6 bases and the J gene lost 5 bases, with 5 bases spanning the gap. The CDR3 runs to 11 residues. Germline V gene lookup returns CDR1 SNHLY and CDR2 FYNNEI. CDR3 protein: CASRRDNEQFF. In DNA form, the CDR3 reads TGTGCCAGCAGGAGAGACAATGAGCAGTTCTTC.

This clone has only a few counts. The V gene is TRBV5-1, the J gene TRBJ2-2, with a weak D call TRBD2 (5 bases). This CDR3 has 16 amino acids. Germline V gene sequence: CDR1 SGHRS, CDR2 YFSETQ. The V and J ends lost 5 bases and 3 bases respectively, with 17 bases between them. CDR3 sequence reads: CASRLLSGGDTGELFF. In nucleotides, the CDR3 is TGCGCCAGCAGGTTGCTCTCTGGAGGAGACACCGGGGAGCTGTTTTTT. The variable domain in full, with the rest retrieved from reference TRBV5-1 and TRBJ2-2, is KAGVTQTPRYLIKTRGQQVTLSCSPISGHRSVSWYQQTPGQGLQFLFEYFSETQRNKGNFPGRFSGRQFSNSRSEMNVSTLELGDSALYLCASRLLSGGDTGELFFGEGSRLTVL.

The CDR3 bases are TGCAGCGCTGAGGGGGCGCGGGGGGAAAAACTGTTTTTT. It specifies CSAEGARGEKLFF. The chain has TRBV29-1 and TRBJ1-4; 7 bases fit TRBD1. CDR1 and CDR2 (germline): SQVTM, ANQGSEA. After removal of 7 bases from V and 8 bases from J, the junction contained 10 bases not matched to a gene. CDR3 length equals 13 residues.

The sample holds a few counts of this clone. The V gene is TRBV5-1, the J gene TRBJ1-1; 7 nucleotides line up with TRBD1. Germline loops: CDR1 SGHRS, CDR2 YFSETQ. V gave up 3 bases and J gave up 6 bases; unmatched junction bases: 11. The CDR3 sequence is 15 residues long. The CDR3 loop is CASSSATGEGSEAFF. DNA of the CDR3: TGCGCCAGCAGCTCGGCTACAGGGGAAGGGTCTGAAGCTTTCTTT.

Turning to this clone: This specimen includes other DNA sequences encoding the same CDR3. The J gene is TRBJ2-5, the V gene TRBV10-3; D is possibly TRBD1 (5 bases). Trimming pared 2 bases from V and 8 bases from J, leaving 9 bases between. This CDR3 is built from 12 residues. Looked up from germline, CDR1 is ENHRY and CDR2 is SYGVKD. This chain's CDR3 is CAISEGAETQYF. Here the CDR3 DNA reads TGTGCCATCAGTGAGGGGGCGGAAACCCAGTACTTC.

J is TRBJ1-5 and V is TRBV30; 9 bases align to TRBD1. Germline V gives CDR1 GTSNPN, CDR2 SVGIG (reference sequence). The CDR3 has 13 residues. The trim removed 5 bases at V and 6 bases at J, leaving 5 bases unmatched. The CDR3 DNA follows: TGTGCCTGGGGACAGGGGTTGCTTCAGCCCCAGCATTTT. As protein: CAWGQGLLQPQHF.

V and J are TRBV4-3 and TRBJ2-6; tentative D call: TRBD2 (6 bases). In germline, CDR1 is LGHNA, CDR2 YSLEER. The CDR3 is 16 residues long. V gave up 0 bases and J gave up 4 bases, with 10 bases separating them. The CDR3 DNA reads TGCGCCAGCAGCCAAGATGCGGGGTCCGGGGCCAACGTCCTGACTTTC. It yields the protein CASSQDAGSGANVLTF.

This clone showed up just a few times. The CDR3 region is CSATTATGELFF. For the CDR3, the DNA is TGCAGCGCTACCACAGCCACCGGGGAGCTGTTTTTT. V and J are TRBV29-1 and TRBJ2-2; D unclear. The V end was cut by 7 bases, the J end by 4 bases, with 10 bases between. The germline gives CDR1 SQVTM, CDR2 ANQGSEA. This CDR3 has 12 residues.

In this sample, this clone turned up a few times. J is TRBJ2-4 and V is TRBV29-1, with D tentatively TRBD1 (5 bases). V gave up 2 bases and J gave up 1 base, with 12 bases separating them. This CDR3 has 15 amino acids. Germline V gene sequence: CDR1 SQVTM, CDR2 ANQGSEA. The CDR3: CSVEILGLAKNIQYF. CDR3 DNA sequence: TGCAGCGTTGAAATATTGGGGCTCGCCAAAAACATTCAGTACTTC.

This clone has only a few counts. The rearrangement uses TRBV12-5 and TRBJ2-1; 8 bases line up with TRBD1. V dropped 6 bases and J dropped 5; count of bases not matched to a gene: 6. The germline gives CDR1 LGHNT, CDR2 FRNRAP. This CDR3 is 14 amino acids long. The CDR3 loop reads CASGPDRGHNEQFF. The CDR3 DNA is TGTGCTAGTGGACCAGACAGGGGACACAATGAGCAGTTCTTC.

This clone showed up just a few times. V and J are TRBV4-1 and TRBJ1-6; the D is unclear. This CDR3 has 14 residues. V lost 1 base to trimming and J lost 9 bases, with 10 bases between them. Germline V lookup: CDR1 MGHRA, CDR2 YSYEKL. CDR3 coding DNA: TGCGCCAGCAGCCAAGTCGGGGAAGTTTCACCCCTCCACTTT. Protein: CASSQVGEVSPLHF.

This rearrangement joins TRBV5-4 to TRBJ1-6; D remains ambiguous. CDR1 is SGHNT, CDR2 YYREEE, per germline (reference sequence). CDR3 length equals 14 residues. Trimming stripped 4 bases from V and 7 bases from J, with 12 bases between. The DNA for the CDR3 is TGTGCCAGCAGCCGGGAGGGAGGGAATTCACCCCTCCACTTT. It encodes CASSREGGNSPLHF. The whole variable domain, filled in from reference TRBV5-4 and TRBJ1-6, reads ETGVTQSPTHLIKTRGQQVTLRCSSQSGHNTVSWYQQALGQGPQFIFQYYREEENGRGNFPPRFSGLQFPNYSSELNVNALELDDSALYLCASSREGGNSPLHFGNGTRLTVT.

This sequence joins TRBV6-5 and TRBJ1-2; possibly TRBD1 for D (6 bases). The CDR3 spans 15 residues. Germline V gives CDR1 MNHEY, CDR2 SVGAGI. V was pared by 6 bases and J by 8 bases, with 22 bases between. CDR3 residues: CASSFAVGGPGGYTF. The CDR3 bases are TGTGCCAGCAGCTTCGCCGTTGGGGGCCCCGGGGGCTACACCTTC.

A few counts support this clone. The rearrangement joins TRBV7-8 to TRBJ2-1; 16 nucleotides line up with TRBD2. With V trimmed by 5 bases and J by 2 bases, 3 bases remained unmatched. The CDR3 sequence is 17 residues long. The germline V gene encodes CDR1 SGHVS and CDR2 FQNEAQ. The CDR3 reads CASSRGTSGGAYNEQFF. CDR3 DNA sequence: TGTGCCAGCAGCCGCGGGACTAGCGGGGGGGCCTACAATGAGCAGTTCTTC.

The chain has TRBV11-2 and TRBJ2-7; D is undetermined. Germline CDR1 SGHAT, CDR2 FQNNGV. The CDR3 extends over 15 amino acids. V dropped 3 bases and J dropped 7 bases, with 19 bases sitting between them. The CDR3 DNA follows: TGTGCCAGCAGCTTTTCTGTCTCTGCTACGGTGGAGCAGTACTTC. It yields the protein CASSFSVSATVEQYF.

This clone was counted between two and nine times. This chain links TRBV19 with TRBJ2-7, with a tentative D call TRBD2 (5 bases). Germline CDR1 LNHDA, CDR2 SQIVND (reference sequence). Trimming removed 5 bases from V and 2 bases from J, with 16 bases in between. CDR3 length: 15 residues. For the CDR3, the DNA is TGTGCCAGTAGTGCCGGGGTCGAAGTCGCCTACGAGCAGTACTTC. This codes for CASSAGVEVAYEQYF.

This clone was recorded a few times. The chain couples TRBV18 to TRBJ1-2; the match to TRBD1 covers 7 bases. CDR1 and CDR2 from the germline V gene are KGHSH and LQKENI. The CDR3 has 15 residues. V lost 6 bases and J lost 2; bases outside the gene matches: 9. DNA of the CDR3: TGTGCCAGCTCCCCCGGACAGGACTTAAACTATGGCTACACCTTC. This translates into CASSPGQDLNYGYTF.

This clone appeared a few times. The rearrangement uses TRBV6-6 and TRBJ1-1; a possible D gene is TRBD1 (6 bases). This CDR3 region has 14 residues. V lost 4 bases and J lost 5, with 14 bases in between. The germline V gene encodes CDR1 MNHNY and CDR2 SVGAGI (reference sequence). For the CDR3, the DNA is TGTGCCAGCAGTTCCAACAGGGTGGAGACTGAAGCTTTCTTT. It translates to CASSSNRVETEAFF.

This clone was counted a few times. V and J are TRBV19 and TRBJ2-5, with D possibly matching TRBD1 (6 bases). This CDR3 comprises 15 residues. The germline V and J ends were trimmed by 2 bases and 5 bases, with 15 bases remaining between them. Looked up from germline, CDR1 is LNHDA and CDR2 is SQIVND (reference sequence). CDR3 sequence (DNA): TGTGCCAGTAGTATATGGGACACCCCGAGGGAGACCCAGTACTTC. As protein: CASSIWDTPRETQYF.

This clone was seen only a few times. This chain links TRBV19 with TRBJ2-5; the D gene is possibly TRBD1 (6 bases). This CDR3 has 13 amino acids. Germline values: CDR1 LNHDA, CDR2 SQIVND (reference sequence). Trimming removed 6 bases at V and 5 bases at J, with 13 bases between. DNA of the CDR3: TGTGCCAGTAGAGTCAGGGGCGGGGAGACCCAGTACTTC. Protein: CASRVRGGETQYF.

The CDR3 region is CASSRHNTGELFF. CDR3 nucleotide sequence: TGCGCCAGCAGCCGACACAACACCGGGGAGCTGTTTTTT. The chain combines TRBV4-3 with TRBJ2-2; D is undetermined. V was shortened by 4 bases and J by 2 bases, with 5 bases between the two germline ends. This CDR3 contains 13 residues. CDR1 and CDR2 (germline): LGHNA, YSLEER.

This clone was seen a handful of times. CDR3 sequence reads: CASSGGPHRGISYEQYF. CDR3 DNA sequence: TGTGCCAGCAGCGGAGGTCCCCACAGGGGAATCTCCTACGAGCAGTACTTC. The chain is built from TRBV9 and TRBJ2-7; TRBD1 agrees at 7 bases. Unmatched junction bases numbered 12, after V lost 3 bases and J lost 0 bases. The CDR3 sequence is 17 residues long. CDR1 is SGDLS and CDR2 is YYNGEE in the germline V gene. Combining the CDR3 with reference TRBV9 and TRBJ2-7 gives the whole variable domain DSGVTQTPKHLITATGQRVTLRCSPRSGDLSVYWYQQSLDQGLQFLIQYYNGEERAKGNILERFSAQQFPDLHSELNLSSLELGDSALYFCASSGGPHRGISYEQYFGPGTRLTVT.

This clone was picked up a small number of times. The chain is built from TRBV30 and TRBJ1-2, with a tentative D call TRBD1 (5 bases). The germline CDR1 and CDR2 sequences are GTSNPN and SVGIG (reference sequence). The ends were cut back, 4 bases at V and 7 bases at J, with 10 bases in the middle. This CDR3 spans 11 amino acids. DNA for the CDR3: TGTGCCTGGATGACGGGGGGTGGCTACACCTTC. It codes for CAWMTGGGYTF.

This clone was observed a handful of times. V usage is TRBV18 and J usage is TRBJ2-3; D remains unclear. Germline V gene data show CDR1 as KGHSH and CDR2 as LQKENI. Trimming took 5 bases from V and 6 from J, leaving 6 bases between them. The CDR3 has 11 amino acids. CDR3 in DNA: TGTGCCAGCTCAAAAGAGGATACGCAGTATTTT. Amino acids: CASSKEDTQYF.

The CDR3 loop is CASSQDGQGAYEQYF. The CDR3 DNA follows: TGCGCCAGCAGCCAAGATGGACAGGGGGCTTACGAGCAGTACTTC. The V gene is TRBV4-3, the J gene TRBJ2-7, with 11 bases fitting TRBD1. V was clipped by 0 bases and J by 4 bases; unmatched bases: 2. This CDR3 spans 15 amino acids. Germline V lookup: CDR1 LGHNA, CDR2 YSLEER.